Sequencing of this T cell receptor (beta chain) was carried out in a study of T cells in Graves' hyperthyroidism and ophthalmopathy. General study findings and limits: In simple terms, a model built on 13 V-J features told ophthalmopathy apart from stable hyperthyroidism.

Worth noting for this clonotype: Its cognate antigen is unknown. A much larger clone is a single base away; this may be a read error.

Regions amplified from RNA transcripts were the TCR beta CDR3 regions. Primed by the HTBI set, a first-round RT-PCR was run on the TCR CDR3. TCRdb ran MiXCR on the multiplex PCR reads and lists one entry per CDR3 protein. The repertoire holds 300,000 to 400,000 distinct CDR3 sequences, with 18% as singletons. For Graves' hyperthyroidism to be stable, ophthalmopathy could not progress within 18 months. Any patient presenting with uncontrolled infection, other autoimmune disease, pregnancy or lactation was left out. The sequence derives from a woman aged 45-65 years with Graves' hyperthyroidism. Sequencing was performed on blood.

CDR3 sequence (DNA): TGCAGTGCTAAGGGCGGCGCCTCCTACGAGCAGTACGTC. This sequence encodes CSAKGGASYEQYV. This sequence joins TRBV20-1 and TRBJ2-7; D gene ambiguous. Germline values: CDR1 DFQATT, CDR2 SNEGSKA (reference sequence). The CDR3 spans 13 residues. Trimming cost V 4 bases and J 0 bases, with 10 bases left between them.